This T cell receptor (beta chain) was found in a study of T cell responses to AZD1222 COVID-19 vaccine. General study findings and limits: Baseline serology detected seropositivity in only five to seven AZD1222 recipients. Only after the peak T cell response were repertoires sampled. Targeting of unmutated variant regions was reportedly seen in nearly half of spike-specific TCRs. Mostly white British, mostly female donors; authors suggested clonal diversity may be underestimated.

TCRdb keeps only in-frame clones here, not all; method: immunoSEQ multiplex PCR. This sample has tens of thousands of clones; 85% to 90% occur once, and the top ten carry 4% to 5%. Notes on this clone: What it binds is unknown.

This CDR3 spans 15 amino acids. The germline gives CDR1 SGDLS, CDR2 YYNGEE. V lost 2 bases to trimming and J lost 6 bases; unmatched junction nucleotides: 8. The source is an adult who received the MenACWY meningococcal vaccine as a control. The chain recombines TRBV9 with TRBJ2-7; 10 positions agree with TRBD1. The source material was peripheral blood, sampled 28 days after the second dose of the MenACWY control vaccine. CDR3 DNA sequence: TGTGCCAGCAGCGTCCAGGGACAGGGGTTACGCGAGCAGTACTTC. Its translation: CASSVQGQGLREQYF.